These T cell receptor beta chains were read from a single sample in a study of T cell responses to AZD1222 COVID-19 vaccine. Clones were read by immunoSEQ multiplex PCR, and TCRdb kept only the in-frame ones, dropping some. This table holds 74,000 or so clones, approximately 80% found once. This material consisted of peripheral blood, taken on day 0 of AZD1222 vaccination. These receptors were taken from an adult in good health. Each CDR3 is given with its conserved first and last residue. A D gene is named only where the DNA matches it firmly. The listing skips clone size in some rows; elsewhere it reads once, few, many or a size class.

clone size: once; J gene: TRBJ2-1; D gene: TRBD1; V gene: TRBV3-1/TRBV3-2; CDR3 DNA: TGTGCCAGCAGCGCACCGGGACAGGGGGAGGGCTACAATGAGCAGTTCTTC; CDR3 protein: CASSAPGQGEGYNEQFF
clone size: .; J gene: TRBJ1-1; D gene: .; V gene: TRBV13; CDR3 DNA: TGTGCCAGCAGCTCCGAGCGGGGCCCGAAGGCTTTCTTT; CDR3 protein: CASSSERGPKAFF
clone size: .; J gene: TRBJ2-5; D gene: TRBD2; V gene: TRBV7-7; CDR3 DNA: TGTGCCAGCAGCTTAGGACTAGCGGTAGGAGAGACCCAGTACTTC; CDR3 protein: CASSLGLAVGETQYF
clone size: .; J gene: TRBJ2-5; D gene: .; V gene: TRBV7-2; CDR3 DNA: TGTGCCAGCAGCTTCGGGACTTTAGAGACCCAGTACTTC; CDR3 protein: CASSFGTLETQYF
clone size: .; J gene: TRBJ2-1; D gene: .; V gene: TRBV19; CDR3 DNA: TGTGCCAGTAGTACAGCGGCCACCTACAATGAGCAGTTCTTC; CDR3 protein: CASSTAATYNEQFF
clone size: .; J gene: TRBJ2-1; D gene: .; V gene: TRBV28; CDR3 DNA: TGTGCCAGCAGTCTTATTTCGGGATATCAGTACAATGAGCAGTTCTTC; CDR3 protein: CASSLISGYQYNEQFF
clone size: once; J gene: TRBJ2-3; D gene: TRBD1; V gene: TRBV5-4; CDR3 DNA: TGTGCCAGCAGCGAACCGACAGGGACAGATACGCAGTATTTT; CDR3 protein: CASSEPTGTDTQYF
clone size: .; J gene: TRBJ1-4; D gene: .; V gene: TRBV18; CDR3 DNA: TGTGCCAGCTCACCACCCCCAGCAGGAAAACTGTTTTTT; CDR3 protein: CASSPPPAGKLFF
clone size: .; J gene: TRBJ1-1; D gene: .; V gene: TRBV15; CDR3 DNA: TGTGCCACCAGTGGAGGCGGGGAGAACACTGAAGCTTTCTTT; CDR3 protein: CATSGGGENTEAFF
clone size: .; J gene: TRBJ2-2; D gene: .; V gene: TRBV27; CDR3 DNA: TGTGCCACCAAAATAACCGGGGAGCTGTTTTTT; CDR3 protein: CATKITGELFF
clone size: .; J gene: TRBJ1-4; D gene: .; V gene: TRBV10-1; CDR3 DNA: TGCGCCAGCAGTGTCGGCCGGTCGAATGAAAAACTGTTTTTT; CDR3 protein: CASSVGRSNEKLFF
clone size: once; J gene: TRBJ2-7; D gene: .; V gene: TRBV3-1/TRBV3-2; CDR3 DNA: TGTGCCAGCAGCCAGGGTTCCTACGAGCAGTACTTC; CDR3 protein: CASSQGSYEQYF
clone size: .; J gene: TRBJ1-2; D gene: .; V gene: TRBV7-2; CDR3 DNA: TGTGCCAGCAGCTTAGGGGGAGCTAACTATGGCTACACCTTC; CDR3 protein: CASSLGGANYGYTF
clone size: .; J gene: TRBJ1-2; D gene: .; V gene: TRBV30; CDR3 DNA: TGTGCCTGGAGTTCGGGTGACTCCAACTATGGCTACACCTTC; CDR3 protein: CAWSSGDSNYGYTF
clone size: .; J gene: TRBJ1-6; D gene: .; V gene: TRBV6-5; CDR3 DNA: TGTGCCAGCAGTTACTCGGAAGAACCGCGATCACCCCTCCACTTT; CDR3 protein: CASSYSEEPRSPLHF
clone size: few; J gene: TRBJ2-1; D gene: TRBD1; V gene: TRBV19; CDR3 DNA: TGTGCCAGTAGTCGAATTACAGGGGGCTCCTACAATGAGCAGTTCTTC; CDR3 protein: CASSRITGGSYNEQFF
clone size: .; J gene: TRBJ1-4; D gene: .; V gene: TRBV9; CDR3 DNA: TGTGCCAGCAGCGTAGGTCCGCCTAATGAAAAACTGTTTTTT; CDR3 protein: CASSVGPPNEKLFF
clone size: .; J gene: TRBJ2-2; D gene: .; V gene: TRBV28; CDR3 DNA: TGTGCCAGCAGGTCCAGGGGTCGGGACACCGGGGAGCTGTTTTTT; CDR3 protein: CASRSRGRDTGELFF
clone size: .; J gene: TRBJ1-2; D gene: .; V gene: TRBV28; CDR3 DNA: TGTGCCCTCACGGGCAAGGGGGTCGGCTACACCTTC; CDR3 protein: CALTGKGVGYTF
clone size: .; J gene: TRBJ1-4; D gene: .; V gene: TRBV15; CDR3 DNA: TGTGCCACCAGCCTCGTACCCGCAACTAATGAAAAACTGTTTTTT; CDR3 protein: CATSLVPATNEKLFF
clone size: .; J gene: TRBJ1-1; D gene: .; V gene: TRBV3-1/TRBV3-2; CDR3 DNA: TGTGCCAGCAGCTTAATGGGAACTGAAGCTTTCTTT; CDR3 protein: CASSLMGTEAFF
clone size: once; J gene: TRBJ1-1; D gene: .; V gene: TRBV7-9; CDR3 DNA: TGTGCCAGCAGCTTATCACTGAACACTGAAGCTTTCTTT; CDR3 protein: CASSLSLNTEAFF
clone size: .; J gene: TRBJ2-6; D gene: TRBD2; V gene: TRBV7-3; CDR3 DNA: TGTGCCAGCAGCCCGGGAGGACCGGACGTCCTGACTTTC; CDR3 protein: CASSPGGPDVLTF
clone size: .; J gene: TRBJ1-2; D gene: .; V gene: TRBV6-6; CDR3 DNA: TGTGCCAGCAGTCGCGCTTCCTTCGCGGGGGACGGTCACTATGGCTACACCTTC; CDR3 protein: CASSRASFAGDGHYGYTF
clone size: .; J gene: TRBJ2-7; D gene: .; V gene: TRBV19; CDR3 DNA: TGTGCCAGTAGTATAGGGTCCGCCTACGAGCAGTACTTC; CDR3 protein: CASSIGSAYEQYF
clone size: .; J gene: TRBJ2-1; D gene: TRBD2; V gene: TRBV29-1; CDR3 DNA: TGCAGCGTCGAAACTAGCGGGAGTAACTATGAGCAGTTCTTC; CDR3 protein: CSVETSGSNYEQFF
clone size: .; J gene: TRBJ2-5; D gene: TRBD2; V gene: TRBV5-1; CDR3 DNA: TGCGCCAGCAGCTTTAGCGGGAGGGAACAAGAGACCCAGTACTTC; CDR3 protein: CASSFSGREQETQYF
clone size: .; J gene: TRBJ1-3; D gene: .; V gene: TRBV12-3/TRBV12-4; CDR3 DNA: TGTGCCAGCAACAGTCCCGGAAACACCATATATTTT; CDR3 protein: CASNSPGNTIYF
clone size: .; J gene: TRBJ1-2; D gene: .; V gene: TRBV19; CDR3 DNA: TGTGCCAGTAGTATCCGATGGGAGGACTATGGCTACACCTTC; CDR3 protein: CASSIRWEDYGYTF
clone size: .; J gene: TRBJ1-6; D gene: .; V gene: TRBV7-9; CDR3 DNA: TGTGCCAGCAGCTCCGGGACTGCCCATTCACCCCTCCACTTT; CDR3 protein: CASSSGTAHSPLHF
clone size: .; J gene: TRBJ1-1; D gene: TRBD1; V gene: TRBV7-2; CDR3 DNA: TGTGCCAGCAGCTCGGACAGGGTATCAGCTTTCTTT; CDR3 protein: CASSSDRVSAFF
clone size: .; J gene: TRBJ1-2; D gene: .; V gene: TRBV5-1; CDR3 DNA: TGCGCCAGCAGCTCAGGGACGGCGCGGGACTATGGCTACACCTTC; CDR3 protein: CASSSGTARDYGYTF
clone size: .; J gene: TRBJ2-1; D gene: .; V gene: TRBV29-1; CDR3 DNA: TGCAGCGTTGAAGGGGCAGTTTGGGGGATTGAGCAGTTCTTC; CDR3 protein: CSVEGAVWGIEQFF
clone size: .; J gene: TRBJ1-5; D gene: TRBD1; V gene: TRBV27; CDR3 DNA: TGTGCCAGCGGACCTATCGGGACAGTGAGAAGTTATCAGCCCCAGCATTTT; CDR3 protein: CASGPIGTVRSYQPQHF
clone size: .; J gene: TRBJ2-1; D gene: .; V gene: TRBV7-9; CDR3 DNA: TGTGCCAGCAGTCCCGGGACTGCCTCCTACAATGAGCAGTTCTTC; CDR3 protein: CASSPGTASYNEQFF
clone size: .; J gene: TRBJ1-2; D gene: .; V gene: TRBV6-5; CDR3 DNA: TGTGCCAGCAAGACAGGCGCCTATGGCTACACCTTC; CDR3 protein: CASKTGAYGYTF
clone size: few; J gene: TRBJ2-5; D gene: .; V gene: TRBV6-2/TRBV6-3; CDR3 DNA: TGTGCCAGCAGTTTTTTAGGCTTGGACGACCCTTTCCAAGAGACCCAGTACTTC; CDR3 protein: CASSFLGLDDPFQETQYF
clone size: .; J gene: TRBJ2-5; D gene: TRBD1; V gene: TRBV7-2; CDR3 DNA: TGTGCCAGCAGCGGGACAGGGGGCGAGACCCAGTACTTC; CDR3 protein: CASSGTGGETQYF
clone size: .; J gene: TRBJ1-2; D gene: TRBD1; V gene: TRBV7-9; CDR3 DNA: TGTGCCAGCAGCTTATGGTCGGGACAGGGGGCGGCTGGCTACACCTTC; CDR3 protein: CASSLWSGQGAAGYTF
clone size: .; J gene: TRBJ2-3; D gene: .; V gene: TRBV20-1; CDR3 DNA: TGCAGTGCTAGTTGGGGGACAGATACGCAGTATTTT; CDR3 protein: CSASWGTDTQYF
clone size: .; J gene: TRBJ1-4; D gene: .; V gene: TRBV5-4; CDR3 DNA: TGTGCCAGCAGCTTAAAATCATACAGCGAGGAAAAACTGTTTTTT; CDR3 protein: CASSLKSYSEEKLFF
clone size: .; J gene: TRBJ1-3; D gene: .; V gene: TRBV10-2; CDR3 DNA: TGCGCCAGCAGTACCGGGACGGAGGGAAACACCATATATTTT; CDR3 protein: CASSTGTEGNTIYF
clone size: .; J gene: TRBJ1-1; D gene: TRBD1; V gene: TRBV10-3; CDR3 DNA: TGTGCCATCAGTGAGTCGACAGGGGTTGCCTCTGAAGCTTTCTTT; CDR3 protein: CAISESTGVASEAFF
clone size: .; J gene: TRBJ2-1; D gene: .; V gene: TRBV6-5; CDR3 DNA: TGTGCCAGCAGTCCCATTAAGGGAGAGCAGTTCTTC; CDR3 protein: CASSPIKGEQFF
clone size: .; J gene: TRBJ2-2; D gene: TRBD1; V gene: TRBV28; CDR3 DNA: TGTGCCAGCAGCAGCCCCAGGGGGCGCACCGGGGAGCTGTTTTTT; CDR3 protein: CASSSPRGRTGELFF
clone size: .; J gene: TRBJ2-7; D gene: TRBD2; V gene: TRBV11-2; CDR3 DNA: TGTGCCAGCAGCTACGGACTAGCGGAGTCTTACGAGCAGTACTTC; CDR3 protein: CASSYGLAESYEQYF
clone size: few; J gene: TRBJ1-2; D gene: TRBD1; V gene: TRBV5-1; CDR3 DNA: TGCGCCAGCAGCCAAACACAGGGGTATGGCTACACCTTC; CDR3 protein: CASSQTQGYGYTF
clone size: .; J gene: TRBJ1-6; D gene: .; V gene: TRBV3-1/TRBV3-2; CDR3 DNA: TGTGCCAGCAGCCAAGATCCGAGTTCCTATAATTCACCCCTCCACTTT; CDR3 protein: CASSQDPSSYNSPLHF
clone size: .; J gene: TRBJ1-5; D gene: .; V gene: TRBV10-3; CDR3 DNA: TGTGCCATCACGGACTTAGGAAGGGGCGGTTATCAGCCCCAGCATTTT; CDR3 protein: CAITDLGRGGYQPQHF
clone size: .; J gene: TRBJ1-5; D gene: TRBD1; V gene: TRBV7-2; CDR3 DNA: TGTGCCAGCAGCTTGAGGGACAGGCGCCTATTGTATAGCAATCAGCCCCAGCATTTT; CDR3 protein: CASSLRDRRLLYSNQPQHF
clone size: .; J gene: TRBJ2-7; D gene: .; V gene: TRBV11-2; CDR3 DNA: TGTGCCAGCAGCTCACAAAAGGGGGTATACGAGCAGTACTTC; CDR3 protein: CASSSQKGVYEQYF
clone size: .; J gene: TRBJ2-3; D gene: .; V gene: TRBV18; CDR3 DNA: TGTGCCAGCTCACCACCGTTAGGCCTCACAGATACGCAGTATTTT; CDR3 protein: CASSPPLGLTDTQYF
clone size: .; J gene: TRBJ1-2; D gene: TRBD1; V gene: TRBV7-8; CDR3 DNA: TGTGCCAGCAGCTTAGAGGGACAGGTCAAATCGGGCTACACCTTC; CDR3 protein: CASSLEGQVKSGYTF
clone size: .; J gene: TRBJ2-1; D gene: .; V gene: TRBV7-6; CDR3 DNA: TGTGCCAGCAGCTCCACCGGGACAAACTCCTACAATGAGCAGTTCTTC; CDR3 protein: CASSSTGTNSYNEQFF
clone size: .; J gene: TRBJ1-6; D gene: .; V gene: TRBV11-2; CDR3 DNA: TGTGCCAGCAGCTTAGAAAATAATTCACCCCTCCACTTT; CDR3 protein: CASSLENNSPLHF
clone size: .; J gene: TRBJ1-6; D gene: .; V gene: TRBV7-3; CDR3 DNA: TGTGCCAGCAGCGCCATGACAGGCCGTAATTCACCCCTCCACTTT; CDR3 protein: CASSAMTGRNSPLHF
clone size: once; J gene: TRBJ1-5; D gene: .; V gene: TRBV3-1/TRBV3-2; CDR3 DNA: TGTGCCAGCAGCCGGTCGAATCAGCCCCAGCATTTT; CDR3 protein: CASSRSNQPQHF
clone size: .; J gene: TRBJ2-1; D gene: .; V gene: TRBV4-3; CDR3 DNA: TGCGCCAGCAGCCAAGATAGGAGGTATAATGAGCAGTTCTTC; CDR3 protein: CASSQDRRYNEQFF
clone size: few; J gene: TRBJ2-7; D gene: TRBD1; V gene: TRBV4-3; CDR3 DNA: TGCGCCAGCAGCCAAGGTAACAGGGGAAACTACGAGCAGTACTTC; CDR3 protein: CASSQGNRGNYEQYF
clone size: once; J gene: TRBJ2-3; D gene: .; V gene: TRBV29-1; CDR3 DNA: TGCAGCGTTGAAGATGGGGGGGATACGCAGTATTTT; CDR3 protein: CSVEDGGDTQYF